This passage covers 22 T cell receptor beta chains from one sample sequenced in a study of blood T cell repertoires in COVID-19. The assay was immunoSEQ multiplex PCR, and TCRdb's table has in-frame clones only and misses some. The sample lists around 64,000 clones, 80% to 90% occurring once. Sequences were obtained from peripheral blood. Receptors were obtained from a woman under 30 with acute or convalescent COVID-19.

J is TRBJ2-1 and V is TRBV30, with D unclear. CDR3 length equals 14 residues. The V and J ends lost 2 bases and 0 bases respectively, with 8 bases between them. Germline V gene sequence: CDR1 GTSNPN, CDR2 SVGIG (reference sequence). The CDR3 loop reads CAWSTGLSYNEQFF. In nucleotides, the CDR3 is TGTGCCTGGAGTACGGGTCTCTCCTACAATGAGCAGTTCTTC.

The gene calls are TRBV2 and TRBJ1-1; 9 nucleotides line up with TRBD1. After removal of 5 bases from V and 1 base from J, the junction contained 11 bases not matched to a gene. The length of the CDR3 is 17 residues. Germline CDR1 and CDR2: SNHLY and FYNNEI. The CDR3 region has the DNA TGTGCCAGCAGTCGTCCCGGGACAGGGATCGGGAACACTGAAGCTTTCTTT. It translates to CASSRPGTGIGNTEAFF.

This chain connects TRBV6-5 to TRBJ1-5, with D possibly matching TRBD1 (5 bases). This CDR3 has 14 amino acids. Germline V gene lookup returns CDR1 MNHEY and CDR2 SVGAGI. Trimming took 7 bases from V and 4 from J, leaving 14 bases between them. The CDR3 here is CASTDRMVNQPQHF. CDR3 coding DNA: TGTGCCAGCACCGACAGAATGGTAAATCAGCCCCAGCATTTT.

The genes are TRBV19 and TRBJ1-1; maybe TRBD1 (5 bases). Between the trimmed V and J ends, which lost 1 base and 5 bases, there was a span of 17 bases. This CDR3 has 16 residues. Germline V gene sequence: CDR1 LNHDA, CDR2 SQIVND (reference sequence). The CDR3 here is CASSIVTGGIRTEAFF. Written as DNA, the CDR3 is TGTGCCAGTAGTATAGTCACGGGGGGAATCCGGACTGAAGCTTTCTTT.

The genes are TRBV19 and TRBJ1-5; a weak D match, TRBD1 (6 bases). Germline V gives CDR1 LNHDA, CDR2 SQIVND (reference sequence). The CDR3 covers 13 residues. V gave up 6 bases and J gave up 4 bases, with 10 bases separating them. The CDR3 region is CASSGTQNQPQHF. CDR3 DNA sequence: TGTGCCAGTAGCGGGACACAGAATCAGCCCCAGCATTTT.

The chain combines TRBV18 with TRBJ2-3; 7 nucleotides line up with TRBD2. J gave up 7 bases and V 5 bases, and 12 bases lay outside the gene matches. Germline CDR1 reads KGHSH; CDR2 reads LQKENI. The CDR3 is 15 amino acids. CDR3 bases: TGTGCCAGCTCATTTGGACTAGGAACAACGAATACGCAGTATTTT. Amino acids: CASSFGLGTTNTQYF.

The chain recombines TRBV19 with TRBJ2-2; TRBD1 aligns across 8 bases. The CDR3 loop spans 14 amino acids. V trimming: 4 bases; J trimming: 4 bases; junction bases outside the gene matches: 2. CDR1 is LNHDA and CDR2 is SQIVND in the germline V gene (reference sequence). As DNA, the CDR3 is TGTGCCAGTAGTAGAGGACAGGGCACCGGGGAGCTGTTTTTT. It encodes CASSRGQGTGELFF.

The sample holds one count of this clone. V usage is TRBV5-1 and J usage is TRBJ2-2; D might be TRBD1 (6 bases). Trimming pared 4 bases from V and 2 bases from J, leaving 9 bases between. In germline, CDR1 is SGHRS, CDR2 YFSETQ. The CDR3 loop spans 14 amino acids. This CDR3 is CASSQDSNTGELFF. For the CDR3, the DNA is TGCGCCAGCAGCCAGGACAGTAACACCGGGGAGCTGTTTTTT.

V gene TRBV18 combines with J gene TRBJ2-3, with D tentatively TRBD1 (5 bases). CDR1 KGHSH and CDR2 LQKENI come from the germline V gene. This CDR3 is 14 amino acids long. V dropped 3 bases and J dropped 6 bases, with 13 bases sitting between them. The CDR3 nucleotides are TGTGCCAGCTCACCGCCGACTGGGGCGGATACGCAGTATTTT. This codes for CASSPPTGADTQYF. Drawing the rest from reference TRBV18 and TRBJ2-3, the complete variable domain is NAGVMQNPRHLVRRRGQEARLRCSPMKGHSHVYWYRQLPEEGLKFMVYLQKENIIDESGMPKERFSAEFPKEGPSILRIQQVVRGDSAAYFCASSPPTGADTQYFGPGTRLTVL.

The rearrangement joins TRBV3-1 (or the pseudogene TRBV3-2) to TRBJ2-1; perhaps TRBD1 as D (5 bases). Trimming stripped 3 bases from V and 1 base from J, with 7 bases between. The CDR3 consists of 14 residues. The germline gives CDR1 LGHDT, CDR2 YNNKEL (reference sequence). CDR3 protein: CASSHRESYNEQFF. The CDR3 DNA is TGTGCCAGCAGCCACAGGGAATCCTACAATGAGCAGTTCTTC.

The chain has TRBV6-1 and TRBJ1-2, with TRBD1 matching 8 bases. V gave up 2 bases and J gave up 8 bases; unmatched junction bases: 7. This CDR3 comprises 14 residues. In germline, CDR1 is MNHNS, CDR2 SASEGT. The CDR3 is CASSEPGGSRGYTF. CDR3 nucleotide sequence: TGTGCCAGCAGTGAACCAGGGGGCTCTCGCGGCTACACCTTC.

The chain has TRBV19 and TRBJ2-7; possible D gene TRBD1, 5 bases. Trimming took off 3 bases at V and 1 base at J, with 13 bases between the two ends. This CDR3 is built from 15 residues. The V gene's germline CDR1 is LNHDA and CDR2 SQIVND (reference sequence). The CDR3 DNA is TGTGCCAGTAGTATGGGGCAGGGAAATTCCTACGAGCAGTACTTC. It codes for CASSMGQGNSYEQYF.

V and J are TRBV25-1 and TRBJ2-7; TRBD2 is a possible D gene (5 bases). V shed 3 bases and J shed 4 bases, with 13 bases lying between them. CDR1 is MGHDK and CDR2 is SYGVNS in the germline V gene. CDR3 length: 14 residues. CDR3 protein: CASSDRGSGYEQYF. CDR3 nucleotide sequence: TGTGCCAGCAGTGATCGAGGGAGTGGATACGAGCAGTACTTC.

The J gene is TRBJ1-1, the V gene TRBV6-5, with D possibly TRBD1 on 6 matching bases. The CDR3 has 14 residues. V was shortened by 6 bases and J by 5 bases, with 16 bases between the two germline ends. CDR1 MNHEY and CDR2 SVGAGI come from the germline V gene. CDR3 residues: CASRDWTAQTEAFF. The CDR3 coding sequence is TGTGCCAGCAGGGACTGGACAGCTCAAACTGAAGCTTTCTTT.

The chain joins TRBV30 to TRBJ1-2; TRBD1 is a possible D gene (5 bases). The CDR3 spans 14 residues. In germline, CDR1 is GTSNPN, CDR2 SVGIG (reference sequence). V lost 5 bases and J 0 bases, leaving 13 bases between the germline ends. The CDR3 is CAWEDRHPNYGYTF. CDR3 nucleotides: TGTGCCTGGGAAGACAGACACCCTAACTATGGCTACACCTTC.

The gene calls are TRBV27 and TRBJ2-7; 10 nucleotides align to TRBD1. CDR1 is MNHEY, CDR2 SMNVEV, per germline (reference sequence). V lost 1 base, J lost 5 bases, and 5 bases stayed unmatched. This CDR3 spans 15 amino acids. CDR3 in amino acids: CASSLFGTGADEQYF. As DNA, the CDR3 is TGTGCCAGCAGTTTATTCGGGACAGGGGCGGACGAGCAGTACTTC.

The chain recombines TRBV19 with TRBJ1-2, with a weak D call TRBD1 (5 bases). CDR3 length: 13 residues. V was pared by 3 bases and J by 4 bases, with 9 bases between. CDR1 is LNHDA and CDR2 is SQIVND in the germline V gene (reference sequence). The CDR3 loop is CASSIFQGYGYTF. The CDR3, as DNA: TGTGCCAGTAGTATTTTTCAGGGCTATGGCTACACCTTC.

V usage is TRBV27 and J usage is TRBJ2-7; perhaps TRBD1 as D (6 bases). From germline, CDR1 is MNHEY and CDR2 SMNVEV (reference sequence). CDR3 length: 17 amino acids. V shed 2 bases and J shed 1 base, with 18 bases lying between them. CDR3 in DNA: TGTGCCAGCAGTTTACGAGCTACAGGGTCCCTATCCTACGAGCAGTACTTC. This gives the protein CASSLRATGSLSYEQYF.

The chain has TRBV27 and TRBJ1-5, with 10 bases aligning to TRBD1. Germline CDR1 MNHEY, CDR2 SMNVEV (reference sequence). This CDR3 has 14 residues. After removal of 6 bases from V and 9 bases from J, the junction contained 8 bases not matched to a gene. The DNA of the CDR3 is TGTGCCAGCAGCCAGGGACAGGGGTTAGGGCCCCAGCATTTT. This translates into CASSQGQGLGPQHF.

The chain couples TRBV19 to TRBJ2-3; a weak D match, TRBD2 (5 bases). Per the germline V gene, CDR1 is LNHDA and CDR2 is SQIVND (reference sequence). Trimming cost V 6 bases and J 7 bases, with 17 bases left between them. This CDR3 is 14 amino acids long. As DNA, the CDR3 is TGTGCCAGTAGCGAGAACGGGATAGGATATACGCAGTATTTT. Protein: CASSENGIGYTQYF.

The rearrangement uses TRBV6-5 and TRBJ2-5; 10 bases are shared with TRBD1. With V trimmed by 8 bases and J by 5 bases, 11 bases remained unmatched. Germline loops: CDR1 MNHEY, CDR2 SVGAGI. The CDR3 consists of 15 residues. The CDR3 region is CASGMSGQGTETQYF. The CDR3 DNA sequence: TGTGCCAGCGGAATGTCGGGACAGGGGACGGAGACCCAGTACTTC.

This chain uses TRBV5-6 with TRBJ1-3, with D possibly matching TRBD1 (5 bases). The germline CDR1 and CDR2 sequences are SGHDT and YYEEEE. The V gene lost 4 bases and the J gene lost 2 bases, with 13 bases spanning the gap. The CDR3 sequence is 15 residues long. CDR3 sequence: CASSPGRVAGNTIYF. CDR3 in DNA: TGTGCCAGCAGCCCAGGCAGGGTCGCTGGAAACACCATATATTTT. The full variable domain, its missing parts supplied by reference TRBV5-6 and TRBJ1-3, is DAGVTQSPTHLIKTRGQQVTLRCSPKSGHDTVSWYQQALGQGPQFIFQYYEEEERQRGNFPDRFSGHQFPNYSSELNVNALLLGDSALYLCASSPGRVAGNTIYFGEGSWLTVV.